The present T cell receptor (beta chain) was sequenced within a study of cytomegalovirus exposure and HLA in healthy donors. Study conclusions and caveats: HLA restriction was apparent for most CMV-associated TCR beta chains in a later analysis. In most subjects, TCR beta sequences reportedly gave accurate predictions of HLA-A and HLA-B alleles. Available immune exposure information covered CMV serostatus only. Of the V segments, some could not be distinguished, including TRBV6-2 and TRBV6-3, and were excluded.

With respect to this clone: Its antigen is currently unknown.

The CDR3 contains 13 residues. The V gene's germline CDR1 is MGHDK and CDR2 SYGVNS. V dropped 3 bases and J dropped 1 base, with 7 bases sitting between them. PCR amplification relied on 60 Vbeta primers (plus 13 Jbeta primers). The data were produced by immunoSEQ multiplex PCR, yet TCRdb's version contains in-frame clones alone and is incomplete. The sample consists of around 99,000 clones, about 78% of them appearing once. The rearrangement links TRBV25-1 to TRBJ2-7; no definite D call. Input material: PBMCs. The TCR comes from a man aged 35-49 years in good health and CMV-seronegative. In DNA, the CDR3 is TGTGCCAGCAGTGACTCTCTTTCCTACGAGCAGTACTTC. Residues: CASSDSLSYEQYF.